This T cell receptor beta chain was sequenced for a study of T cell responses to AZD1222 COVID-19 vaccine. About the study: Pooled in the analysis were second doses at about 4 or about 12 weeks. Study-wide points: Per reports, nearly half of all spike-specific TCRs target regions that are unmutated in variants. Every sample of the repertoires postdated the peak T cell response.

Sequencing was performed with immunoSEQ multiplex PCR; in TCRdb, only in-frame clones are kept and a portion is missing. The table lists roughly 100,000 clones, about 88% of them singletons. The CDR3 consists of 11 residues. Germline lookup yields CDR1 LGHNT and CDR2 FRNRAP. V was clipped by 7 bases and J by 9 bases, with 12 bases between them. Note on this clone: Its target is not known.

The origin of this receptor is an adult in good health. Sample: peripheral blood, taken on day 0 of AZD1222 vaccination. The V call is TRBV12-5, the J call TRBJ2-5; D gene uncertain. CDR3 in amino acids: CASASGGPQYF. As DNA, the CDR3 is TGTGCTAGTGCTTCGGGTGGGCCCCAGTACTTC.